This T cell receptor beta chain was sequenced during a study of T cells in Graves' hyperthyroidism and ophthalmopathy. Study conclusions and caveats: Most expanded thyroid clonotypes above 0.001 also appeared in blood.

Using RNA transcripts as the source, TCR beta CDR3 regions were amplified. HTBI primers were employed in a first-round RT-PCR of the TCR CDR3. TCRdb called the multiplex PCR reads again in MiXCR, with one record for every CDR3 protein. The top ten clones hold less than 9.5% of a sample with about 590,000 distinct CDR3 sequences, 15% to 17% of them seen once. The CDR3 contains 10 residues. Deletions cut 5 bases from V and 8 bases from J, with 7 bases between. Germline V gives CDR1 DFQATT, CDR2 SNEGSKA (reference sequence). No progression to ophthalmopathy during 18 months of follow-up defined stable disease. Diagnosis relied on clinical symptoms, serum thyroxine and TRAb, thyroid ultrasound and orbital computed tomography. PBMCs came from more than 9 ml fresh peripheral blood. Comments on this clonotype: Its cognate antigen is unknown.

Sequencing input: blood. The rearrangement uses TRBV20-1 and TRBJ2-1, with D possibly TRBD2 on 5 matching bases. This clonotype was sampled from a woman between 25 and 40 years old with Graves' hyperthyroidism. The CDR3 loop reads CSAPGDEQFF. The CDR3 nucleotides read TGCAGTGCTCCCGGGGATGAGCAGTTCTTC.